Ten or more counts support the clone carrying this TCR beta chain. Antigen: not known. The V end lost 7 bases, the J end lost 10 bases, and 17 bases lay between the germline ends. The CDR3 is made up of 12 amino acids. Per germline, CDR1 SQVTM and CDR2 ANQGSEA. Two oligonucleotides, mixed equimolar, formed the beta constant-region primer covering TRBC1 and TRBC2. Nested alpha and beta constant-region primers with the SP2 primer drove four PCR rounds on ligated cDNA. TCRdb passed the UMI-ligation and nested PCR reads through MiXCR, listing each CDR3 protein once. Seen here are 95,000 to 150,000 distinct CDR3 sequences, 36% observed once, and the top ten hold around 0.92%. These data are taken from a study of naive and memory T cell subsets. The study, taken as a whole, reports: A clonotype means one alpha or beta sequence, not an alpha/beta pair. From naive to CM, EM and EMRA, diversity decreased and Gini increased.

The gene calls are TRBV29-1 and TRBJ2-1; D may be TRBD1 (5 bases). The TCR sequence derives from a human donor in good health. The sample was central memory CD4+ T cells from blood. CDR3 sequence reads: CSARSRAEEQFF. The DNA of the CDR3 is TGCAGCGCAAGGTCCAGGGCCGAAGAGCAGTTCTTC.